The 24 T cell receptor beta chains presented below share a single source sample, sequenced in a study of T-cell reconstitution after alpha-beta-depleted transplantation in children. A library of TCRbeta sequences, prepared with unique molecular identifiers, was generated. TCRdb processed the PCR reads anew with MiXCR; each CDR3 protein has one entry. The table shows 90,000 to 150,000 distinct CDR3 sequences, with around 23% occurring only once. Material: PBMCs, mostly from graft donor cells, obtained 180 days after TCRalphabeta/CD19-depleted stem cell transplant. These TCRs come from a male patient under 10 years old who had a stem cell transplant for chronic granulomatous disease, so the T cells may come from the graft donor.

The chain is built from TRBV11-2 and TRBJ2-7; tentatively, D is TRBD2 (5 bases). Trimming removed 5 bases from V and 1 base from J, with 12 bases in between. The CDR3 contains 14 residues. Germline CDR1 and CDR2: SGHAT and FQNNGV. DNA for the CDR3: TGTGCCAGCAGCCACATACGGGATTCCTACGAGCAGTACTTC. It translates to CASSHIRDSYEQYF.

CDR3 region: CSAAGGSTDTQYF. CDR3 in DNA: TGCTCCGCCGCGGGAGGGAGCACAGATACGCAGTATTTT. The gene calls are TRBV20-1 and TRBJ2-3, with TRBD2 matching 9 bases. The CDR3 consists of 13 residues. Per the germline V gene, CDR1 is DFQATT and CDR2 is SNEGSKA (reference sequence).

There are many counts of this clonotype. The chain employs TRBV5-1 and TRBJ2-3; the D gene is possibly TRBD1 (5 bases). Per the germline V gene, CDR1 is SGHRS and CDR2 is YFSETQ. There are 14 residues in the CDR3. Trimming took 4 bases from V and 0 from J, leaving 9 bases between them. The CDR3 region is CASSGAPSTDTQYF. For the CDR3, the DNA is TGCGCCAGCAGCGGGGCGCCTAGCACAGATACGCAGTATTTT.

The chain couples TRBV5-1 to TRBJ2-2; TRBD1 or TRBD2 may be the D gene (6 bases each). The CDR3 is made up of 17 amino acids. In germline, CDR1 is SGHRS, CDR2 YFSETQ. The V gene lost 6 bases and the J gene lost 7 bases, with 25 bases spanning the gap. The CDR3 nucleotides read TGCGCCAGCACAGCTTGGAGGGAAACAGGGAGCGGCGGGGAGCTGTTTTTT. Translating it yields CASTAWRETGSGGELFF.

This chain links TRBV20-1 with TRBJ2-7; 7 bases agree with TRBD2. The CDR3 runs to 15 residues. Germline trimming cut 3 bases from V and 3 bases from J; bases unmatched to any gene: 11. Germline CDR1 DFQATT, CDR2 SNEGSKA (reference sequence). The CDR3 nucleotides read TGCAGTGCTAGTGGGTCGCGGGGGAGAGGCTACGAGCAGTACTTC. It yields the protein CSASGSRGRGYEQYF.

The table lists this clonotype with many counts. The gene calls are TRBV7-9 and TRBJ2-2; the match to TRBD2 covers 9 bases. Germline CDR1 reads SEHNR; CDR2 reads FQNEAQ (reference sequence). Trimming took 5 bases from V and 3 from J; bases not matched to a gene: 4. The CDR3 spans 15 residues. CDR3 amino acids: CASSPLAGDTGELFF. The CDR3 DNA reads TGTGCCAGCAGCCCACTAGCGGGTGACACCGGGGAGCTGTTTTTT.

Remarks on this clonotype: No conserved phenylalanine or tryptophan ends this CDR3, so it is likely a read error. V and J are TRBV5-1 and TRBJ2-3, with TRBD1 matching over 7 bases. The CDR3 contains 15 residues. V lost 4 bases and J lost 2; bases outside the gene matches: 7. The germline V gene has CDR1 SGHRS and CDR2 YFSETQ. The CDR3 DNA follows: TGCGCCAGCAGCCGCAGGGGACAGAACACAGATACGCAGTATTCT. This sequence encodes CASSRRGQNTDTQYS.

V and J are TRBV4-1 and TRBJ1-5, with 7 bases identical to TRBD1. J was trimmed by 3 bases and V by 3 bases; bases with no gene match: 14. CDR1 is MGHRA, CDR2 YSYEKL, per germline. The CDR3 contains 18 residues. The CDR3 reads CASSHALAGGPYNQPQHF. The DNA for the CDR3 is TGCGCCAGCAGCCACGCACTCGCAGGGGGTCCTTACAATCAGCCCCAGCATTTT.

In the case of this clonotype: This may be a read error, as it is one base from a much larger clone. The rearrangement links TRBV19 to TRBJ2-1; the D gene is possibly TRBD2 (5 bases). Germline V gene data show CDR1 as LNHDA and CDR2 as SQIVND (reference sequence). The CDR3 loop spans 13 amino acids. The CDR3 coding sequence is TGTGCCAGTAGTGCTTTTCGGAGCGGTGAGCAGCTCTTC. Translated: CASSAFRSGEQLF.

This clonotype was observed many times. The DNA for the CDR3 is TGTGCCAGCAGTGAATCGGGCAGAACCAAAGAGACCCAGTACTTC. Its protein is CASSESGRTKETQYF. The V gene is TRBV25-1, the J gene TRBJ2-5; D is undetermined. From germline, CDR1 is MGHDK and CDR2 SYGVNS. V lost 1 base, J lost 3 bases, and 12 bases lay in between. CDR3 length equals 15 residues.

This clonotype was picked up a small number of times. The rearrangement uses TRBV20-1 and TRBJ1-1; a possible D gene is TRBD1 (5 bases). The ends were cut back, 4 bases at V and 1 base at J, with 7 bases in the middle. The CDR3 length is 12 residues. Germline loops: CDR1 DFQATT, CDR2 SNEGSKA (reference sequence). Here the CDR3 reads CSAKGPNTEAFF. In DNA, the CDR3 is TGCAGTGCTAAGGGGCCGAACACTGAAGCTTTCTTT.

The V gene is TRBV20-1, the J gene TRBJ2-3; 7 bases are a match to TRBD1. There are 18 residues in the CDR3. J was trimmed by 1 base and V by 6 bases; bases with no gene match: 19. The germline CDR1 and CDR2 sequences are DFQATT and SNEGSKA (reference sequence). The CDR3 DNA reads as TGCAGTGCAAGGGGACAGTACGTACTAGTGACGGGCACAGATACGCAGTATTTT. Encoded protein: CSARGQYVLVTGTDTQYF.

This clonotype came up a few times. This chain joins TRBV12-3 or TRBV12-4 and TRBJ2-7; D remains unclear. The CDR3 covers 15 residues. V lost 6 bases, J lost 4 bases, and 19 bases lay in between. CDR3 amino acids: CASSQDRVVAYEQYF. CDR3 in DNA: TGTGCCAGCAGCCAAGATAGGGTAGTGGCGTACGAGCAGTACTTC.

This clonotype has ten or more counts. V usage is TRBV5-1 and J usage is TRBJ2-2; D remains unclear. V lost 4 bases, J lost 4 bases, and 8 bases lay in between. Germline CDR1 and CDR2: SGHRS and YFSETQ. The CDR3 has 13 residues. The CDR3 loop is CASSPEATGELFF. The CDR3 DNA reads as TGCGCCAGCAGCCCTGAAGCCACCGGGGAGCTGTTTTTT.

This clonotype occurred many times. The rearrangement links TRBV12-3 or TRBV12-4 to TRBJ1-5; no firm D call. Trimming cost V 5 bases and J 3 bases, with 5 bases left between them. The CDR3 is 12 residues long. The CDR3 region has the DNA TGTGCCAGCAGTGCATACAATCAGCCCCAGCATTTT. This gives the protein CASSAYNQPQHF.

This clonotype came up once. The chain employs TRBV29-1 and TRBJ2-1; TRBD2 matches 7 bases. Losses at the gene ends were 2 bases for V and 8 bases for J; bases not matched to a gene: 6. CDR1 is SQVTM, CDR2 ANQGSEA, per germline. There are 13 residues in the CDR3. CDR3 bases: TGCAGCGTTGAAACCGGGGGGACGCATGAGCAGTTCTTC. Translating it yields CSVETGGTHEQFF.

This clonotype has more than one count but fewer than ten. The J gene is TRBJ2-1, the V gene TRBV12-3 or TRBV12-4, with 7 bases fitting TRBD1. This CDR3 comprises 15 residues. V lost 5 bases and J lost 5; bases outside the gene matches: 9. CDR3 sequence (DNA): TGTGCCAGCAGTCCGTGGACAGGACCTAACAATGAGCAGTTCTTC. Translated, it gives CASSPWTGPNNEQFF.

In this sample, this clonotype turned up many times. The chain joins TRBV6-9 to TRBJ1-6; no definite D call. From germline, CDR1 is MNHGY and CDR2 SVAAGI. The CDR3 has 17 amino acids. With 2 bases removed from V and 9 bases from J, the gap between germline ends came to 20 bases. CDR3 region: CASSYGREGGRSSPLHF. The CDR3, as DNA: TGTGCCAGCAGTTATGGCCGGGAGGGAGGTAGGAGTTCACCCCTCCACTTT.

This clonotype has a count of ten or more. This chain links TRBV9 with TRBJ2-3; a weak D match, TRBD2 (5 bases). The V end lost 4 bases, the J end lost 2 bases, and 11 bases lay between the germline ends. CDR1 and CDR2 (germline): SGDLS, YYNGEE. The CDR3 covers 14 residues. The CDR3 spells CASSPRTPTDTQYF. The CDR3 nucleotides read TGTGCCAGCAGCCCACGGACTCCCACAGATACGCAGTATTTT.

The chain recombines TRBV6-1 with TRBJ2-7, with 7 nucleotides matching TRBD1. J lost 3 bases, V lost 7 bases, and 6 bases had no gene match. Germline-derived CDR1 and CDR2 are MNHNS and SASEGT. The CDR3 loop spans 13 amino acids. The CDR3, as DNA: TGTGCCAGCACCCTACCAGGGGGCTACGAGCAGTACTTC. Translation gives CASTLPGGYEQYF.

This clonotype was seen at least ten times. The V gene is TRBV5-1, the J gene TRBJ2-3, with a tentative D call TRBD2 (5 bases). CDR1 is SGHRS and CDR2 is YFSETQ in the germline V gene. V was cut by 7 bases and J by 2 bases, with 8 bases left in between. The CDR3 extends over 12 amino acids. CDR3 in amino acids: CASRRNTDTQYF. CDR3 DNA sequence: TGCGCCAGCCGGAGGAACACAGATACGCAGTATTTT.

At least ten counts were recorded for this clonotype. This chain links TRBV29-1 with TRBJ1-2; 7 bases map to TRBD1. The germline V gene has CDR1 SQVTM and CDR2 ANQGSEA. The CDR3 is 12 amino acids. With 5 bases clipped from V and 3 bases from J, the junction kept 3 bases outside the gene matches. The CDR3 DNA reads as TGCAGCGTTTTCGGGACAGACTATGGCTACACCTTC. This gives the protein CSVFGTDYGYTF. Full variable domain (remainder filled in from reference TRBV29-1 and TRBJ1-2): SAVISQKPSRDICQRGTSLTIQCQVDSQVTMMFWYRQQPGQSLTLIATANQGSEATYESGFVIDKFPISRPNLTFSTLTVSNMSPEDSSIYLCSVFGTDYGYTFGSGTRLTVV.

This chain uses TRBV15 with TRBJ2-7; D is ambiguous. V was trimmed by 0 bases and J by 3 bases, leaving 9 bases between them. The CDR3 is made up of 14 amino acids. Looked up from germline, CDR1 is LNHNV and CDR2 is YYDKDF (reference sequence). The CDR3 DNA reads TGTGCCACCAGCAGAGATACCACGAACTACGAGCAGTACTTC. Encoded protein: CATSRDTTNYEQYF. Drawing the rest from reference TRBV15 and TRBJ2-7, the complete variable domain is DAMVIQNPRYQVTQFGKPVTLSCSQTLNHNVMYWYQQKSSQAPKLLFHYYDKDFNNEADTPDNFQSRRPNTSFCFLDIRSPGLGDTAMYLCATSRDTTNYEQYFGPGTRLTVT.

The CDR3 reads CSATPVGPGETQYF. The DNA for the CDR3 is TGCAGTGCGACCCCTGTGGGGCCGGGCGAGACCCAGTACTTC. This sequence joins TRBV20-1 and TRBJ2-5; TRBD1 is a possible D gene (5 bases). In germline, CDR1 is DFQATT, CDR2 SNEGSKA (reference sequence). The CDR3 loop spans 14 amino acids. Trimming removed 6 bases from V and 5 bases from J, with 19 bases in between.